Listed below are T cell receptor beta chains from one sample, sequenced in a study of cytomegalovirus exposure and HLA in healthy donors. Profiled with immunoSEQ multiplex PCR; TCRdb holds only in-frame clones, not every one. The data contain about 180,000 clones, around 80% of them singletons. The sequenced sample was PBMCs. The receptors here all came from a girl aged 2 to 10 in good health and CMV-seropositive. CDR3s include the opening cysteine and the closing phenylalanine or tryptophan. D genes are given only for firm matches. Clone size is given for some rows only: seen once, a few or many times, or a class if the clone is expanded.

abundance	j_gene	d_gene	v_gene	CDR3aa	CDR3nt
-	TRBJ2-5	TRBD2	TRBV29-1	CSVGLAEETQYF	TGCAGCGTTGGGCTAGCGGAAGAGACCCAGTACTTC
-	TRBJ2-3	TRBD1	TRBV15	CATSRDNRGLVDTQYF	TGTGCCACCAGCAGAGATAACAGGGGGCTAGTGGATACGCAGTATTTT
-	TRBJ2-1	TRBD2	TRBV5-1	CASSWGLAGGHNEQFF	TGCGCCAGCAGCTGGGGACTAGCGGGAGGGCACAATGAGCAGTTCTTC
-	TRBJ2-7	TRBD2	TRBV2	CASKGSSGTYEQYF	TGTGCCAGCAAGGGGTCTAGCGGGACCTACGAGCAGTACTTC
-	TRBJ1-1	-	TRBV7-8	CASRLRVMNTEAFF	TGTGCCAGCAGACTCAGGGTAATGAACACTGAAGCTTTCTTT
-	TRBJ2-5	-	TRBV25-1	CASSEYRAQGETQYF	TGTGCCAGCAGTGAATATCGAGCGCAGGGGGAGACCCAGTACTTC
-	TRBJ1-1	-	TRBV11-3	CASSLGDRDMTEAFF	TGTGCCAGCAGCTTAGGCGACCGGGATATGACTGAAGCTTTCTTT
once	TRBJ2-3	TRBD1	TRBV6-5	CASSQGQSTDTQYF	TGTGCCAGCAGTCAGGGACAGAGCACAGATACGCAGTATTTT
-	TRBJ1-5	TRBD1	TRBV28	CASSFRTGVSSQPQHF	TGTGCCAGCAGTTTTCGGACAGGGGTATCATCTCAGCCCCAGCATTTT
-	TRBJ1-1	-	TRBV15	CATSRVWAANTEAFF	TGTGCCACCAGCAGAGTTTGGGCCGCGAACACTGAAGCTTTCTTT
-	TRBJ1-1	TRBD1	TRBV6-5	CASSRSTGANTEAFF	TGTGCCAGCAGCCGCTCGACAGGGGCGAACACTGAAGCTTTCTTT
-	TRBJ1-6	TRBD1	TRBV25-1	CASRPPGQGRTPLHF	TGTGCCAGCAGGCCCCCGGGACAGGGGAGGACACCCCTCCACTTT
-	TRBJ2-3	-	TRBV5-1	CASSPPRVGTDTQYF	TGCGCCAGCAGTCCCCCCAGGGTAGGCACAGATACGCAGTATTTT
-	TRBJ2-7	-	TRBV7-9	CASSFARGGSEQYF	TGTGCCAGCAGCTTTGCCAGGGGTGGGTCCGAGCAGTACTTC
-	TRBJ2-1	-	TRBV6-1	CASWGGEQFF	TGTGCCAGCTGGGGAGGCGAGCAGTTCTTC
-	TRBJ2-5	-	TRBV7-6	CASSLAGAVETQYF	TGTGCCAGCAGCTTAGCGGGAGCGGTGGAGACCCAGTACTTC
-	TRBJ2-2	TRBD1	TRBV7-9	CASSRIPGQGTGELFF	TGTGCCAGCAGCCGAATACCGGGACAGGGAACCGGGGAGCTGTTTTTT
-	TRBJ2-1	TRBD2	TRBV7-3	CASSLGLAENNEQFF	TGTGCCAGCAGCTTAGGACTAGCGGAGAACAATGAGCAGTTCTTC
-	TRBJ2-1	-	TRBV20-1	CSEGGVNEQFF	TGCAGTGAAGGGGGGGTCAATGAGCAGTTCTTC
-	TRBJ2-1	TRBD2	TRBV5-4	CASSLRASGIFDEQFF	TGTGCCAGCAGCTTGCGGGCTAGCGGGATTTTTGATGAGCAGTTCTTC